The 14 T cell receptor beta chains in this list originate from one sample, sequenced in a study of T cells after yellow fever vaccination (dated by TCRdb to the late 2010s). Library preparation was by 5' RACE. Reads for this sample came from an Illumina HiSeq 2500. The public reads were run again by TCRdb, first through fastp at Q25 and then through MiXCR, and only productive beta chains were kept. A single entry per CDR3 protein holds the most common genes and DNA from its merged rows. The sample table contains hundreds of thousands of distinct CDR3 sequences; only one count was recorded for roughly 12% of them. Around 15% of the sample is taken by the ten largest. What this sample's treatment or condition label stands for: live attenuated yellow fever vaccine strain. The sample here was PBMCs, taken on the day of the yellow fever booster vaccination. These receptors were collected from a man between 25 and 39 years old who received the YFV17D yellow fever vaccine.

This clonotype turned up a few times. The V call is TRBV7-6, the J call TRBJ1-4, with 9 bases matching TRBD1. Germline values: CDR1 SGHVS, CDR2 FNYEAQ. The length of the CDR3 is 16 residues. V lost 3 bases to trimming and J lost 8 bases; unmatched junction nucleotides: 10. The CDR3 here is CASSLGGGQGLEKLFF. As DNA, the CDR3 is TGTGCCAGCAGCTTGGGCGGCGGACAGGGGCTCGAAAAACTGTTTTTT.

In this sample, this clonotype turned up a few times. V gene TRBV10-3 combines with J gene TRBJ2-5, with D unclear. This CDR3 spans 11 amino acids. V was cut by 3 bases and J by 5 bases, with 4 bases left in between. CDR1 ENHRY and CDR2 SYGVKD come from the germline V gene. CDR3 loop: CAISDLETQYF. CDR3 bases: TGTGCCATCAGTGATCTCGAGACCCAGTACTTC.

CDR3 coding DNA: TGTGCCAGCAGTCCGAGCGAGTGGGGTGGCTACACCTTC. Encoded protein: CASSPSEWGGYTF. This sequence joins TRBV2 and TRBJ1-2; no firm D call. V lost 5 bases to trimming and J lost 7 bases, with 14 bases between them. CDR3 length: 13 residues. CDR1 is SNHLY, CDR2 FYNNEI, per germline.

V gene TRBV7-2 combines with J gene TRBJ1-5, with 8 bases that match TRBD1. V was clipped by 1 base and J by 6 bases; unmatched bases: 5. Germline V gene lookup returns CDR1 SGHTA and CDR2 FQGNSA. This CDR3 is built from 15 residues. The CDR3 nucleotides read TGTGCCAGCAGCTTAGTAACAGGGGGACTTCAGCCCCAGCATTTT. As protein: CASSLVTGGLQPQHF.

The J gene is TRBJ1-4, the V gene TRBV20-1; D call uncertain. CDR1 is DFQATT, CDR2 SNEGSKA, per germline (reference sequence). The CDR3 is 15 amino acids. V shed 6 bases and J shed 4 bases, with 18 bases lying between them. CDR3 protein: CSALSGGFFNEKLFF. The CDR3 DNA follows: TGCAGTGCCTTATCGGGCGGGTTCTTTAATGAAAAACTGTTTTTT.

The genes are TRBV10-2 and TRBJ2-2; no clear D. Per germline, CDR1 WSHSY and CDR2 SAAADI. The ends were cut back, 6 bases at V and 2 bases at J, with 13 bases in the middle. CDR3 length: 15 residues. The CDR3 spells CASRPQMINTGELFF. In DNA form, the CDR3 reads TGCGCCAGCAGGCCTCAGATGATTAACACCGGGGAGCTGTTTTTT.

This clonotype has just a few counts. The chain joins TRBV20-1 to TRBJ2-7; no clear D. The germline V gene encodes CDR1 DFQATT and CDR2 SNEGSKA (reference sequence). The CDR3 runs to 11 residues. The V end was cut by 6 bases, the J end by 4 bases, with 10 bases between. This chain's CDR3 is CSAQEEYEQYF. As DNA, the CDR3 is TGCAGTGCCCAAGAAGAATACGAGCAGTACTTC.

The rearrangement joins TRBV12-3 or TRBV12-4 to TRBJ2-5; TRBD2 might be the D (5 bases). The CDR3 sequence is 15 residues long. V lost 5 bases and J lost 2, with 15 bases in between. The CDR3 loop is CASSGSTRPQETQYF. CDR3 coding DNA: TGTGCCAGCAGTGGGAGTACTAGACCTCAAGAGACCCAGTACTTC.

This clonotype occurred a few times. This chain connects TRBV13 to TRBJ2-1; the match to TRBD2 covers 10 bases. The trim removed 1 base at V and 8 bases at J, leaving 11 bases unmatched. The germline gives CDR1 PRHDT, CDR2 FYEKMQ (reference sequence). The CDR3 totals 17 residues. Here the CDR3 DNA reads TGTGCCAGCAGCTTAGATGGGCTAGCGGGAGAGGAGGATGAGCAGTTCTTC. It translates to CASSLDGLAGEEDEQFF.

This clonotype was counted between two and nine times. The rearrangement joins TRBV4-3 to TRBJ2-7, with 11 positions matching TRBD2. Germline CDR1 reads LGHNA; CDR2 reads YSLEER. This CDR3 region has 15 residues. The ends lost 3 bases at V and 2 bases at J; junction bases unmatched: 3. In DNA, the CDR3 is TGCGCCAGCAGCCAGGGACTAGCGGCCCCCTACGAGCAGTACTTC. This encodes CASSQGLAAPYEQYF.

This clonotype appeared a few times. This sequence joins TRBV7-8 and TRBJ1-4, with 7 bases fitting TRBD1. CDR3 length: 16 amino acids. V shed 5 bases and J 3 bases; nucleotides not matched to a gene: 9. Looked up from germline, CDR1 is SGHVS and CDR2 is FQNEAQ. The CDR3 DNA reads TGTGCCAGCAGCGCTCAAAGACAGGGATCTAATGAAAAACTGTTTTTT. Translation gives CASSAQRQGSNEKLFF.

This clonotype was counted between two and nine times. The chain combines TRBV10-3 with TRBJ2-7, with a possible D match to TRBD2 (5 bases). Germline CDR1 ENHRY, CDR2 SYGVKD. The CDR3 covers 14 residues. V lost 0 bases, J lost 6 bases, and 12 bases lay in between. The CDR3 bases are TGTGCCATCAGTGAGTCGACCTCGGGGAGCGAGCAGTACTTC. Translation gives CAISESTSGSEQYF.

DNA for the CDR3: TGCAGTGCAACACAGGGGATGGAGACCCAGTACTTC. It translates to CSATQGMETQYF. The chain recombines TRBV20-1 with TRBJ2-5; 7 bases map to TRBD1. The V gene's germline CDR1 is DFQATT and CDR2 SNEGSKA (reference sequence). V shed 6 bases, J shed 5 bases, and the junction held 6 bases outside the gene matches. This CDR3 comprises 12 residues.

V is TRBV7-2 and J is TRBJ2-5, with 7 bases identical to TRBD1. CDR3 length equals 15 residues. J was trimmed by 4 bases and V by 5 bases; bases with no gene match: 10. Germline CDR1 reads SGHTA; CDR2 reads FQGNSA. This chain's CDR3 is CASSLLRGRGETQYF. CDR3 DNA sequence: TGTGCCAGCAGCCTACTGAGGGGGCGTGGAGAGACCCAGTACTTC.